Described below is a single T cell receptor beta chain sequence and its context. What it recognizes is unknown. This entry belongs to a study of shared clonotypes between healthy human individuals. Overall study: Per donor, CD8 memory used one plate, CD8 naive used two, CD4 memory used three and CD4 naive used three. Study results and limitations: Unshared clonotypes carried lower generation probabilities than those common to all four donors.

Participating donors were healthy, HIV-negative adults free of recent acute infections or vaccinations. DNA at about 210 ng, some 31,000 T cell genomes, went into sorted-subset replicate PCRs. Libraries were prepared by immunoSEQ multiplex PCR; TCRdb keeps only in-frame clonotypes and omits some of them. The data contain around 940,000 clones, approximately 76% of them singletons. V was shortened by 1 base and J by 0 bases, with 12 bases between the two germline ends. The CDR3 spans 16 residues. The germline gives CDR1 SGHDT, CDR2 YYEEEE. The TCR was taken from a man aged 18 to 29 in good health. The sample consisted of memory CD4+ T cells sorted from blood. The subset here: CD45RA-negative fraction. The rearrangement links TRBV5-6 to TRBJ2-3; possible D gene TRBD1, 5 bases. CDR3 amino acids: CASSLMPGRSTDTQYF. The CDR3 DNA follows: TGTGCCAGCAGCTTGATGCCAGGGCGAAGCACAGATACGCAGTATTTT.